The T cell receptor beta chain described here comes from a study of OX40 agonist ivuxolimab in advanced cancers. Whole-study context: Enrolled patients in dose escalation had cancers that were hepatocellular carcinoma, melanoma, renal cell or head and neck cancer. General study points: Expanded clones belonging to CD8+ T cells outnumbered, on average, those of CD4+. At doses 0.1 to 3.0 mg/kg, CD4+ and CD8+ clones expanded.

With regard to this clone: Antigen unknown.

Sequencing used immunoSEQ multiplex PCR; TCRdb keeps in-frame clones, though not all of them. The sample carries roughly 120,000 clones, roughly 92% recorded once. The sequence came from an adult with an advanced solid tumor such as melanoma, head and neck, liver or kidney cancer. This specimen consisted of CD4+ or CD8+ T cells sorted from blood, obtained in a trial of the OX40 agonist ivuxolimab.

DNA of the CDR3: TGTGCCAGTAGTATCGGGACTAGCGGGAGGGCCAAGGGTGAGCAGTTCTTC. The encoded protein is CASSIGTSGRAKGEQFF. This sequence joins TRBV19 and TRBJ2-1; the match to TRBD2 covers 16 bases. The CDR3 contains 17 residues. V lost 3 bases and J lost 9; bases outside the gene matches: 8. CDR1 and CDR2 (germline): LNHDA, SQIVND (reference sequence).